This TCR beta chain was captured in a study of beta chain features in type 1 diabetes. The CDR3 runs 15 residues. Germline lookup yields CDR1 SGHVS and CDR2 FQNEAQ. V lost 4 bases, J lost 0 bases, and 5 bases stayed unmatched. Investigators reverse transcribed all isolated RNA, so they sequenced expressed TCRB transcripts. Sequencing used immunoSEQ multiplex PCR; TCRdb keeps in-frame clones, though not all of them. The sample yields around 710,000 clones, around 12% seen once. CD45RO/CCR7/CD25/CD127/CD95/CD27 separated CD4+ naive, central memory, regulatory and stem cell-like memory cells by sorting. With regard to this clone: As yet, its antigen is unknown.

Study-wide points: Among all four CD4+ subsets, Type 1 diabetes patients had TCRB CDR3s that were moderately but significantly shorter.

The TCR sequence derives from a man aged 25 to 40 with type 1 diabetes. The sample comprised naive CD4+ T cells from blood. V gene TRBV7-8 combines with J gene TRBJ2-7; the match to TRBD1 covers 8 bases. CDR3 in amino acids: CASSSGQASSYEQYF. In DNA, the CDR3 is TGTGCCAGCAGCTCGGGACAGGCTAGCTCCTACGAGCAGTACTTC. Full variable domain (outside the CDR3, taken from reference TRBV7-8 and TRBJ2-7): GAGVSQSPRYKVAKRGQDVALRCDPISGHVSLFWYQQALGQGPEFLTYFQNEAQLDKSGLPSDRFFAERPEGSVSTLKIQRTQQEDSAVYLCASSSGQASSYEQYFGPGTRLTVT.